This T cell receptor beta chain was retrieved from a study of human thymus T cells. Notes on the study in general: Thymic as well as blood repertoires seemed to favor certain V and J genes unevenly. Related research described strongly overlapping thymic repertoires in unrelated people.

The CDR3 contains 15 residues. V lost 7 bases to trimming and J lost 6 bases, with 16 bases between them. The method was immunoSEQ multiplex PCR; TCRdb's version includes in-frame clones alone and lacks a portion of them. There are some 130,000 clones in the sample; around 94% occur only once, and around 0.025% lies in the top ten. In corrective heart surgery, resections were taken, and these provided the thymus tissue. Donation came from healthy Finnish infants having corrective surgery for congenital heart defects. Note on this clone: Its antigen remains unknown.

The origin of this receptor is a boy under two years old with a congenital heart defect but otherwise immunologically healthy. The sequenced sample consisted of thymus tissue. The chain links TRBV6-7 to TRBJ1-6; no definite D call. TRBV6-7 is annotated as an ORF whose role is uncertain. The CDR3 loop is CASILLGVFNSPLHF. The CDR3 DNA follows: TGTGCCAGCATCCTGTTGGGAGTTTTTAATTCACCCCTCCACTTT.